The clone carrying this T cell receptor (beta chain) was observed a handful of times. The source of the sample is a study of T cell changes during pregnancy in multiple sclerosis. Measured with immunoSEQ multiplex PCR; TCRdb has only the in-frame clones, and not every one. Among over 35,000 clones, 85% to 95% were seen once, and the ten largest hold 8.1%. The sample consisted of CD8+ T cells from peripheral blood mononuclear cells, taken in the third trimester of pregnancy. This TCR was recovered from a female donor with multiple sclerosis, enrolled in a pregnancy study.

CDR3 nucleotide sequence: TGTGCCAGCAGTTTACAAAACTCTGGGGCCAACGTCCTGACTTTC. Amino acids: CASSLQNSGANVLTF. The V gene is TRBV28, the J gene TRBJ2-6; no clear D. V dropped 2 bases and J dropped 0 bases, with 5 bases sitting between them. Germline CDR1 and CDR2: MDHEN and SYDVKM. The CDR3 loop spans 15 amino acids.